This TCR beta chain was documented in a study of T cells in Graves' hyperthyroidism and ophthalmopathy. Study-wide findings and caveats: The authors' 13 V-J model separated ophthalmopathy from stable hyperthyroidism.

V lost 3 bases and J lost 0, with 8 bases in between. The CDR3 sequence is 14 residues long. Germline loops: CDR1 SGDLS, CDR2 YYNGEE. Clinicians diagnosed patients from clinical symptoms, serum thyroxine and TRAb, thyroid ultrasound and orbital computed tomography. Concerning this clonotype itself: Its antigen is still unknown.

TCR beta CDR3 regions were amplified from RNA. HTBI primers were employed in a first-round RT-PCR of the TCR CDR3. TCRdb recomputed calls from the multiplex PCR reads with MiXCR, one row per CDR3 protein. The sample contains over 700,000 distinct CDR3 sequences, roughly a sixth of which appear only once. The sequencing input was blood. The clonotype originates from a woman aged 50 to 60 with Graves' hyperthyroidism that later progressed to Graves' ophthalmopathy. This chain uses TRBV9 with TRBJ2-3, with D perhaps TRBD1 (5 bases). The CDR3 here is CASSEQASTDTQYF. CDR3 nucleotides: TGTGCCAGCAGCGAACAGGCAAGCACAGATACGCAGTATTTT.